The rows below give T cell receptor beta chains drawn from one sample of a study of CD8 T cells in Susac syndrome. TCRdb independently ran MiXCR on the immunoSEQ multiplex PCR reads; one entry per CDR3 protein. The sample holds some 70,000 distinct CDR3 sequences, roughly 94% seen once. The sequenced sample consisted of CD8+ T cells from PBMCs. These receptors were taken from a human donor with multiple sclerosis. CDR3s include the opening cysteine and the closing phenylalanine or tryptophan. The order of the fields is CDR3 DNA, CDR3 protein, D gene, J gene, clone size, V gene. The D gene is left open where the match is weak. Clone sizes are given selectively: once, few, many, or a class where the clone is expanded.

CDR3 DNA: TGTGCCAGCAGCTCATCCGGGACTAGCGGGGGCTATGAGCAGTTCTTC
CDR3 protein: CASSSSGTSGGYEQFF
D gene: TRBD2
J gene: TRBJ2-1
clone size: few
V gene: TRBV7-9

CDR3 DNA: TGTGCCAGCAGTTTGACTAGCGCGTACGAGCAGTACTTC
CDR3 protein: CASSLTSAYEQYF
D gene: TRBD2
J gene: TRBJ2-7
clone size: NA
V gene: TRBV12-3/TRBV12-4

CDR3 DNA: TGTGCCAGCAGCGGCCGGGAGCAAAGAGAAAAACTGTTTTTT
CDR3 protein: CASSGREQREKLFF
D gene: NA
J gene: TRBJ1-4
clone size: NA
V gene: TRBV7-6

CDR3 DNA: TGTGCCAGCAGTGCGTCCAGGGTCCTGGACACTGAAGCTTTCTTT
CDR3 protein: CASSASRVLDTEAFF
D gene: NA
J gene: TRBJ1-1
clone size: NA
V gene: TRBV6-1

CDR3 DNA: TGTGCCAGCAGCCACGGGACAGGGGGTCTCAATGAGCAGTTCTTC
CDR3 protein: CASSHGTGGLNEQFF
D gene: TRBD1
J gene: TRBJ2-1
clone size: once
V gene: TRBV7-9

CDR3 DNA: TGTGCCAGCAGTGAAGTATTAAGGAACACGAATGAAGCTTTCTTT
CDR3 protein: CASSEVLRNTNEAFF
D gene: NA
J gene: TRBJ1-1
clone size: NA
V gene: TRBV2

CDR3 DNA: TGCGCCAGCAGCTTGAGCGGGAGCCAGGAGCAGTACTTC
CDR3 protein: CASSLSGSQEQYF
D gene: TRBD2
J gene: TRBJ2-7
clone size: NA
V gene: TRBV5-1

CDR3 DNA: TGCGCCAGCAGCCAACGTGCGAGCCCCTACGAGCAGTACTTC
CDR3 protein: CASSQRASPYEQYF
D gene: NA
J gene: TRBJ2-7
clone size: NA
V gene: TRBV4-1

CDR3 DNA: TGTGCCAGCAGTTTCAGGGGGCAAGGCCAGCCCCAGCATTTT
CDR3 protein: CASSFRGQGQPQHF
D gene: TRBD1
J gene: TRBJ1-5
clone size: NA
V gene: TRBV27

CDR3 DNA: TGTGCCAGCAGTGACTGGGGACAGGGGGCTTCGTATGAAAAACTGTTTTTT
CDR3 protein: CASSDWGQGASYEKLFF
D gene: TRBD1
J gene: TRBJ1-4
clone size: once
V gene: TRBV25-1

CDR3 DNA: TGTGCCAGCAGCTCCATAACCGGGACCGACAATGAGCAGTTCTTC
CDR3 protein: CASSSITGTDNEQFF
D gene: NA
J gene: TRBJ2-1
clone size: NA
V gene: TRBV13

CDR3 DNA: TGTGCCAGCAGTGGGTGGGAGTACAGGGGAATTTCACCCCTCCACTTT
CDR3 protein: CASSGWEYRGISPLHF
D gene: TRBD1
J gene: TRBJ1-6
clone size: NA
V gene: TRBV2

CDR3 DNA: TGTGCCAGCAGTTCGAACCAGAATGGCTACACCTTC
CDR3 protein: CASSSNQNGYTF
D gene: NA
J gene: TRBJ1-2
clone size: NA
V gene: TRBV12-3/TRBV12-4

CDR3 DNA: TGCAGCGTCACTACCGACAGGGAAATTCGGAATGAGCAGTTCTTC
CDR3 protein: CSVTTDREIRNEQFF
D gene: TRBD1
J gene: TRBJ2-1
clone size: once
V gene: TRBV29-1

CDR3 DNA: TGTGCCAGCAGCTTAACCGCCTACAATGAGCAGTTCTTC
CDR3 protein: CASSLTAYNEQFF
D gene: NA
J gene: TRBJ2-1
clone size: few
V gene: TRBV7-3

CDR3 DNA: TGTGCCAGCAGCGATGGGGATAGCTCTGGGGCCAACGTCCTGACTTTC
CDR3 protein: CASSDGDSSGANVLTF
D gene: NA
J gene: TRBJ2-6
clone size: NA
V gene: TRBV9

CDR3 DNA: TGTGCCAGCAGTTTACCCAGGGAGTTGGGGGAGCAGTACTTC
CDR3 protein: CASSLPRELGEQYF
D gene: NA
J gene: TRBJ2-7
clone size: once
V gene: TRBV28

CDR3 DNA: TGCAGTGCCCCACTAGGAGAGTTCTACGAGCAGTACTTC
CDR3 protein: CSAPLGEFYEQYF
D gene: NA
J gene: TRBJ2-7
clone size: NA
V gene: TRBV20-1